This T cell receptor (beta chain) was sequenced for a study of T cells after yellow fever vaccination. Study results and limitations: Though it reached lower strength, the secondary response hit its peak faster, day 5 versus 15.

TCRdb independently ran MiXCR on the 5' RACE reads; one entry per CDR3 protein. The table shows 300,000 or so distinct CDR3 sequences, with roughly 4.3% occurring only once. This clonotype has at least ten counts. Its antigen is not identified. Per germline, CDR1 LNHNV and CDR2 YYDKDF (reference sequence). The germline V and J ends were trimmed by 0 bases and 4 bases, with 8 bases remaining between them. The CDR3 contains 14 residues. Sequenced here: PBMCs, sampled 5 days after the yellow fever booster vaccination. The clonotype was recovered from a man aged 18 to 29 who received the YFV17D yellow fever vaccine. The chain links TRBV15 to TRBJ2-3; no clear D gene. CDR3 coding DNA: TGTGCCACCAGCAGAGATGGGGTGGCAGATACGCAGTATTTT. Amino acid sequence: CATSRDGVADTQYF.